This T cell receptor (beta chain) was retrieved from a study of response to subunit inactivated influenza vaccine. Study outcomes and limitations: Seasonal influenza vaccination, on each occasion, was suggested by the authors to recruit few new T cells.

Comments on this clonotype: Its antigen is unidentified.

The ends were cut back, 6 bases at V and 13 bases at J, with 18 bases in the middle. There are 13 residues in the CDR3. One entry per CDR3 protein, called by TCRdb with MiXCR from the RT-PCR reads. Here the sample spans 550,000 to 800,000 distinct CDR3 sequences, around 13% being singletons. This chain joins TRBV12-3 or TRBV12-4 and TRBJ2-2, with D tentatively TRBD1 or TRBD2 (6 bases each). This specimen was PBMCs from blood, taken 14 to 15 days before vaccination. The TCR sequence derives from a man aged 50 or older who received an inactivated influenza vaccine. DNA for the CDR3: TGTGCCAGCAGCCGACGGGGGCAGGTGGGGCTGTTTTTT. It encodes CASSRRGQVGLFF.